This TCR beta chain comes out of a study of T cell responses to AZD1222 COVID-19 vaccine. Across the study: Pooled samples include second doses given at about 4 or 12 weeks.

The germline V and J ends were trimmed by 4 bases and 2 bases, with 12 bases remaining between them. The CDR3 consists of 14 residues. CDR1 and CDR2 (germline): LNHNV, YYDKDF (reference sequence). Study outcomes and limitations: Spike-specific TCR breadth and depth grew following two AZD1222 doses. The study reported that nearly half of spike-specific TCRs target unmutated variant regions.

The table came from immunoSEQ multiplex PCR; TCRdb's copy has only in-frame clones and leaves some out. The table lists under 150,000 clones, over 90% of them singletons. This clone appeared a single time. The antigen is not known. This TCR came from an adult in good health. The material was peripheral blood, obtained on day 0 of AZD1222 vaccination. The J gene is TRBJ2-7, the V gene TRBV15; D unresolved. DNA for the CDR3: TGTGCCACCAGCATTCTTATAGGCCCCTACGAGCAGTACTTC. This translates into CATSILIGPYEQYF.